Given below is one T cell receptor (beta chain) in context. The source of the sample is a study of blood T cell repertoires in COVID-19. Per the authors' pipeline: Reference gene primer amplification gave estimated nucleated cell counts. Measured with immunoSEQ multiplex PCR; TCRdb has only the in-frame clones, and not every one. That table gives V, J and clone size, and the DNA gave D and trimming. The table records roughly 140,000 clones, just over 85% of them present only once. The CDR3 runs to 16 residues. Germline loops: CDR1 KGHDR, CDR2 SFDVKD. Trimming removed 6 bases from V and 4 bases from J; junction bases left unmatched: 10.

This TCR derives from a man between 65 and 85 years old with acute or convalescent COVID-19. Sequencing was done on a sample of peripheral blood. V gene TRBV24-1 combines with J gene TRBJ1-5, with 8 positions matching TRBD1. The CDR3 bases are TGTGCCACCAGTCAGAAGACAGGGGTTGCGAATCAGCCCCAGCATTTT. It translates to CATSQKTGVANQPQHF.